What follows are 16 T cell receptor beta chains derived from one specimen sequenced in a study of identifying expanded T cells in peripheral blood. Repertoires were generated with immunoSEQ multiplex PCR, while TCRdb's copy carries only in-frame clones and drops some. The sample lists 95,000 to 100,000 clones; around 90% were seen once. The sample consisted of blood. Receptor source: a person aged 18-69 years in good health.

This chain joins TRBV30 and TRBJ1-1; D is possibly TRBD1 (5 bases). V lost 2 bases and J 0 bases, leaving 7 bases between the germline ends. The CDR3 contains 13 residues. Germline CDR1 GTSNPN, CDR2 SVGIG (reference sequence). CDR3 sequence (DNA): TGTGCCTGGAGTCGCAGGGTGAACACTGAAGCTTTCTTT. It specifies CAWSRRVNTEAFF.

This clone was observed once. This chain links TRBV6-5 with TRBJ2-2; 7 bases map to TRBD2. Germline values: CDR1 MNHEY, CDR2 SVGAGI. J lost 4 bases, V lost 7 bases, and 6 bases had no gene match. The CDR3 is made up of 14 amino acids. CDR3 protein: CASTKGRGTGELFF. CDR3 coding DNA: TGTGCCAGCACCAAAGGGAGGGGCACCGGGGAGCTGTTTTTT.

The rearrangement joins TRBV5-6 to TRBJ2-7; no firm D call. The germline gives CDR1 SGHDT, CDR2 YYEEEE. This CDR3 is built from 15 residues. Trimming pared 6 bases from V and 1 base from J, leaving 17 bases between. CDR3 sequence: CASTNSYGESYEQYF. The CDR3 DNA is TGTGCCAGCACCAATTCTTATGGGGAATCCTACGAGCAGTACTTC.

CDR3 sequence: CASSAGGQVPEQYF. In nucleotides, the CDR3 is TGTGCCAGCAGCGCAGGGGGACAGGTCCCTGAGCAGTACTTC. The J gene is TRBJ2-7, the V gene TRBV27, with TRBD1 identical over 8 bases. The CDR3 runs 14 residues. CDR1 MNHEY and CDR2 SMNVEV come from the germline V gene (reference sequence). V was pared by 6 bases and J by 7 bases, with 11 bases of the junction left unmatched.

The gene calls are TRBV7-2 and TRBJ2-7; no clear D gene. The length of the CDR3 is 16 residues. Trimming cost V 1 base and J 7 bases, with 20 bases left between them. Germline V lookup: CDR1 SGHTA, CDR2 FQGNSA. This chain's CDR3 is CASSLEVRQPLGEQYF. In nucleotides, the CDR3 is TGTGCCAGCAGCTTAGAAGTTCGGCAGCCCCTGGGTGAGCAGTACTTC.

CDR3 nucleotides: TGCGCCAGCAGCCAAGATCGGGGACAGGGGAACGAGCAGTACTTC. It translates to CASSQDRGQGNEQYF. The rearrangement links TRBV4-1 to TRBJ2-7, with 10 bases matching TRBD1. Germline V CDR1 and CDR2: MGHRA, YSYEKL. The V segment lost 0 bases and the J segment 5 bases; nucleotides outside the gene matches: 4. CDR3 length: 15 residues.

The chain employs TRBV5-1 and TRBJ2-2, with D unresolved. The germline V gene has CDR1 SGHRS and CDR2 YFSETQ. The length of the CDR3 is 15 residues. V was cut by 0 bases and J by 0 bases, with 6 bases left in between. The CDR3 region is CASSLGHSNTGELFF. The DNA of the CDR3 is TGCGCCAGCAGCTTGGGCCACTCGAACACCGGGGAGCTGTTTTTT.

The rearrangement joins TRBV4-1 to TRBJ2-7, with 8 nucleotides matching TRBD1. Unmatched junction bases numbered 4, after V lost 3 bases and J lost 0 bases. This CDR3 is 15 amino acids long. Germline-derived CDR1 and CDR2 are MGHRA and YSYEKL. DNA for the CDR3: TGCGCCAGCAGCCAGCGGACAGGGAACTCCTACGAGCAGTACTTC. Translated, it gives CASSQRTGNSYEQYF.

The CDR3 region has the DNA TGTGCCAGCACCCCAGGCCCTTACAATGAGCAGTTCTTC. Protein sequence: CASTPGPYNEQFF. The genes are TRBV2 and TRBJ2-1, with unresolved D. This CDR3 comprises 13 residues. Between the trimmed V and J ends, which lost 7 bases and 4 bases, there was a span of 11 bases. Germline V gene sequence: CDR1 SNHLY, CDR2 FYNNEI.

The rearrangement joins TRBV7-9 to TRBJ2-7; D perhaps matches TRBD2 (7 bases). The CDR3 covers 14 residues. V lost 3 bases and J 6 bases, leaving 15 bases between the germline ends. CDR1 and CDR2 (germline): SEHNR, FQNEAQ (reference sequence). The CDR3: CASSFSGGLREQYF. The CDR3, as DNA: TGTGCCAGCAGCTTTTCCGGGGGGCTTCGCGAGCAGTACTTC.

The chain carries TRBV5-6 and TRBJ2-7, with a weak D call TRBD1 (5 bases). CDR1 is SGHDT and CDR2 is YYEEEE in the germline V gene. The CDR3 covers 13 residues. The V gene lost 4 bases and the J gene lost 1 base, with 9 bases spanning the gap. The CDR3 sequence: CASSAGLSYEQYF. The CDR3 coding sequence is TGTGCCAGCAGCGCAGGGTTATCCTACGAGCAGTACTTC.

The chain links TRBV6-5 to TRBJ2-5; unclear D gene. The CDR3 contains 11 residues. CDR1 MNHEY and CDR2 SVGAGI come from the germline V gene. V dropped 0 bases and J dropped 9 bases, with 5 bases sitting between them. The CDR3 region has the DNA TGTGCCAGCAGTTACTCAGCTCCCCAGTACTTC. Amino acids: CASSYSAPQYF.

For the CDR3, the DNA is TGTGCCAGCTCACCTTGGACTGCGAACACCGGGGAGCTGTTTTTT. This translates into CASSPWTANTGELFF. The chain couples TRBV18 to TRBJ2-2, with D possibly being TRBD2 (5 bases). Trimming stripped 3 bases from V and 0 bases from J, with 8 bases between. There are 15 residues in the CDR3. Germline CDR1 is KGHSH and CDR2 is LQKENI.

V usage is TRBV7-8 and J usage is TRBJ1-2, with D perhaps matching TRBD1 (5 bases). Trimming removed 5 bases at V and 2 bases at J, with 15 bases between. This CDR3 region has 15 residues. The germline V gene encodes CDR1 SGHVS and CDR2 FQNEAQ. The CDR3 loop reads CASSPRGRMNYGYTF. The CDR3 region has the DNA TGTGCCAGCAGCCCGCGGGGACGAATGAACTATGGCTACACCTTC. Variable domain in full (rest from reference TRBV7-8 and TRBJ1-2): GAGVSQSPRYKVAKRGQDVALRCDPISGHVSLFWYQQALGQGPEFLTYFQNEAQLDKSGLPSDRFFAERPEGSVSTLKIQRTQQEDSAVYLCASSPRGRMNYGYTFGSGTRLTVV.

Details on this clone: The sample carries other DNA sequences with the same CDR3. V gene TRBV28 combines with J gene TRBJ1-1; 7 nucleotides line up with TRBD1. CDR3 size: 13 residues. In germline, CDR1 is MDHEN, CDR2 SYDVKM. Trimming at V came to 5 bases and at J to 8 bases, leaving 8 bases not matched to a gene. This chain's CDR3 is CASSLRGKGEAFF. The CDR3 nucleotides read TGTGCCAGCAGTCTCAGGGGGAAGGGGGAAGCTTTCTTT. Filled out from reference TRBV28 and TRBJ1-1, the complete variable domain reads DVKVTQSSRYLVKRTGEKVFLECVQDMDHENMFWYRQDPGLGLRLIYFSYDVKMKEKGDIPEGYSVSREKKERFSLILESASTNQTSMYLCASSLRGKGEAFFGQGTRLTVV.

The rearrangement joins TRBV28 to TRBJ2-5; 9 positions agree with TRBD2. Germline loops: CDR1 MDHEN, CDR2 SYDVKM. Trimming removed 6 bases from V and 7 bases from J; junction bases left unmatched: 12. CDR3 length equals 15 residues. CDR3 sequence: CASSEVAGARGTQYF. In nucleotides, the CDR3 is TGTGCCAGCAGCGAAGTAGCGGGGGCTCGAGGGACCCAGTACTTC.